This T cell receptor (beta chain) was captured in a study of cytomegalovirus exposure and HLA in healthy donors. Germline V gives CDR1 MDHEN, CDR2 SYDVKM. Trimming took 7 bases from V and 2 from J, leaving 18 bases between them. The CDR3 has 17 residues. Primers included in the PCR were 60 Vbeta and 13 Jbeta primers. Only in-frame clones appear in the TCRdb table, and some are missing; sequencing was by immunoSEQ multiplex PCR. Of 120,000 to 150,000 clones in the sample, roughly 80% are singletons; the top ten hold 1.5% to 2%. Notes on the study in general: There was a cluster of highly shared sequence variants that was likely a sequencing artifact. An analysis that came later showed most CMV-associated TCR beta chains appearing HLA-restricted. Roughly uniform sequencing depth across donors was assumed, possibly incorrectly. In a later analysis, a genetic analysis reported fewer productive-TCR N-insertions in an Asian-associated ancestry cluster than the cohort average.

As to this clone: Its specificity is not known.

The V and J genes are TRBV28 and TRBJ2-6; a weak D match, TRBD2 (7 bases). Specimen: PBMCs. The sequence derives from a female donor in good health and CMV-seronegative. CDR3 DNA sequence: TGTGCCAGCACCGGGGGGCAGGCATTCGCTGGGGCCAACGTCCTGACTTTC. Translation gives CASTGGQAFAGANVLTF.